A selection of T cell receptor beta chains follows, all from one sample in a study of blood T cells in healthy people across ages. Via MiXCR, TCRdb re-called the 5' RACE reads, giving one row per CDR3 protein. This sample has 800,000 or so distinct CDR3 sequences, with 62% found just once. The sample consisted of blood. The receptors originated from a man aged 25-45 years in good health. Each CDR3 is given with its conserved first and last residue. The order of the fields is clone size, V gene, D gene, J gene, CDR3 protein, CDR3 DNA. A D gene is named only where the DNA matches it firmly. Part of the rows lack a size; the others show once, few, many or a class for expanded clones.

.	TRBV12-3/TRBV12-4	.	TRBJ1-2	CASSLRRSNYGYTF	TGTGCCAGCAGTTTGAGACGGAGTAACTATGGCTACACCTTC
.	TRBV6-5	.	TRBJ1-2	CASSATTYGYTF	TGTGCCAGCAGTGCTACAACCTATGGCTACACCTTC
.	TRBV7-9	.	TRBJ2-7	CASRKGPSDEQYF	TGTGCCAGCAGAAAGGGCCCCTCGGACGAGCAGTACTTC
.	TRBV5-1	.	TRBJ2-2	CASAEPSGELFF	TGCGCCAGCGCCGAACCCTCCGGGGAGCTGTTTTTT
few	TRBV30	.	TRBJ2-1	CAWSLLNEQFF	TGTGCCTGGAGTCTACTAAATGAGCAGTTCTTC
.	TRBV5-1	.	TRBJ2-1	CASSLTGEPYNEQFF	TGCGCCAGCAGCTTAACGGGGGAACCATACAATGAGCAGTTCTTC
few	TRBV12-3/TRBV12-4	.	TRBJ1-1	CASSFRTIYTEAFF	TGTGCCAGCAGTTTCCGGACGATCTACACTGAAGCTTTCTTT
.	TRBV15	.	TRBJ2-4	CATSRDGRGLNIQYF	TGTGCCACCAGCAGAGATGGGAGAGGGTTAAACATTCAGTACTTC
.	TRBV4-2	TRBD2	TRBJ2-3	CASSQELAGGPTQYF	TGTGCCAGCAGCCAAGAGCTAGCGGGGGGGCCGACGCAGTATTTT
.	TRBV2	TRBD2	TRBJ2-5	CASSVLAGPAQETQYF	TGTGCCAGCAGTGTACTAGCGGGGCCAGCCCAAGAGACCCAGTACTTC
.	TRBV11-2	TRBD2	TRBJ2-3	CASSTGTSGRSTDTQYF	TGTGCCAGCAGCACCGGGACTAGCGGGCGTAGCACAGATACGCAGTATTTT
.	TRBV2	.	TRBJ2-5	CASGERRFQETQYF	TGTGCCAGCGGTGAACGGCGATTTCAAGAGACCCAGTACTTC
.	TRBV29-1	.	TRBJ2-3	CSVVFTNNRDGSDTQYF	TGCAGCGTTGTTTTCACCAATAACAGGGATGGATCAGATACGCAGTATTTT
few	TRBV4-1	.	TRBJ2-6	CASSQGRGLGANVLTF	TGCGCCAGCAGCCAAGGGCGGGGGCTCGGGGCCAACGTCCTGACTTTC
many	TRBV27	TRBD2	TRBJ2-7	CASSPTSGSLYEQYF	TGTGCCAGCAGCCCAACTAGCGGGAGCCTGTACGAGCAGTACTTC
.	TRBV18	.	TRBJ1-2	CASSQPVGPEGYTF	TGTGCCAGCTCACAACCGGTCGGTCCGGAGGGCTACACCTTC
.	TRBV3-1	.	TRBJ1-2	CASSPESGFYGYTF	TGTGCCAGCAGCCCCGAATCCGGATTCTATGGCTACACCTTC
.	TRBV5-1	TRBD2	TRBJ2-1	CASNFDGGVKYNEQFF	TGCGCCAGCAACTTCGATGGGGGGGTGAAATACAATGAGCAGTTCTTC
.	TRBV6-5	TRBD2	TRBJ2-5	CASSYLAGALQETQYF	TGTGCCAGCAGCTATCTAGCGGGGGCCTTACAAGAGACCCAGTACTTC
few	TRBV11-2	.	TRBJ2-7	CASSLDGDPSYEQYF	TGTGCCAGCAGCTTAGACGGAGACCCTTCCTACGAGCAGTACTTC
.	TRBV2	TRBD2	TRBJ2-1	CASTSGGPHQTSYNEQFF	TGTGCCAGCACCAGCGGGGGGCCTCACCAAACCTCCTACAATGAGCAGTTCTTC
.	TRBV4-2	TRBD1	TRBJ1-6	CASSRFLGQVSVQESPLHF	TGTGCCAGCAGCCGGTTCCTAGGACAGGTCTCGGTTCAGGAATCACCCCTCCACTTT
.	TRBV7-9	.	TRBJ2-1	CASSNALASDEQFF	TGTGCCAGCAGCAACGCACTAGCTTCCGATGAGCAGTTCTTC
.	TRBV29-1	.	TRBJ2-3	CSVEGGAKVDTQYF	TGCAGCGTTGAAGGGGGGGCCAAGGTAGATACGCAGTATTTT
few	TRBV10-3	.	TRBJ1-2	CAIRDSSFDYGYTF	TGTGCCATCAGAGACAGCAGCTTTGACTATGGCTACACCTTC
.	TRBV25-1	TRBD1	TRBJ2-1	CASGQGGGEQFF	TGTGCCAGCGGTCAAGGGGGCGGTGAGCAGTTCTTC